The clone carrying this T cell receptor beta chain was counted only a few times. The antigen remains undetermined. This record comes from a study of T cells in Graves' hyperthyroidism and ophthalmopathy. Regarding the study as a whole: Ophthalmopathy could be told apart from stable hyperthyroidism with a 13 V-J model.

Germline CDR1 is SEHNR and CDR2 is FQNEAQ (reference sequence). CDR3 length equals 16 residues. Trimming removed 1 base from V and 1 base from J, with 13 bases in between. Diagnosis of hyperthyroidism was new in patients aged 18 to 65, and its duration was under 2 months. Patients with uncontrolled infections, other autoimmune diseases, pregnancy or lactation were excluded. The authors obtained PBMCs from 9 to 10 ml of fresh peripheral blood. What was amplified from RNA transcripts were TCR beta CDR3 regions. TCR CDR3 regions were first amplified by RT-PCR with HTBI primers. TCRdb re-analysed the multiplex PCR reads in MiXCR, keeping a single row per CDR3 protein. In the table there are a few hundred thousand distinct CDR3 sequences, about 15% of which are singletons.

The chain carries TRBV7-9 and TRBJ2-5; D possibly corresponds to TRBD1 (5 bases). The sequence was obtained from a woman in her twenties or thirties with Graves' hyperthyroidism. Sequencing input: blood. The CDR3 region is CASSLVAGNLQETQYF. CDR3 coding DNA: TGTGCCAGCAGCTTAGTGGCAGGGAACCTCCAAGAGACCCAGTACTTC. The variable domain in full, completed from reference TRBV7-9 and TRBJ2-5, reads DTGVSQNPRHKITKRGQNVTFRCDPISEHNRLYWYRQTLGQGPEFLTYFQNEAQLEKSRLLSDRFSAERPKGSFSTLEIQRTEQGDSAMYLCASSLVAGNLQETQYFGPGTRLLVL.